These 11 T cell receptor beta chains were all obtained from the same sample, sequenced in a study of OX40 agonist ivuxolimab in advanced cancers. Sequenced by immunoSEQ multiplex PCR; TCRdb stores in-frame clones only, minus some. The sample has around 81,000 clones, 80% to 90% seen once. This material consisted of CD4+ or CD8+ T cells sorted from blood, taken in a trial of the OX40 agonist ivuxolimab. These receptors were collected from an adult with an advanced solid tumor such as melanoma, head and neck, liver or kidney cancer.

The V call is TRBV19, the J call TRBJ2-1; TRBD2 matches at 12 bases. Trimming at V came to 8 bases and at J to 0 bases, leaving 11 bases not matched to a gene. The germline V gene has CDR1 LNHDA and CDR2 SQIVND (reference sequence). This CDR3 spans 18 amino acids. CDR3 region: CASSELAGGRSSYNEQFF. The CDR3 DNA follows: TGTGCCAGTTCGGAACTAGCGGGAGGCCGGAGCTCCTACAATGAGCAGTTCTTC.

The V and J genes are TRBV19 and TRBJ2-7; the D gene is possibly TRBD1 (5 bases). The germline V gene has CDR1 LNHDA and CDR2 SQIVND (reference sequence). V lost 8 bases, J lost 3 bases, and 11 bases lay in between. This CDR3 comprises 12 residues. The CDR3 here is CASSEDIYEQYF. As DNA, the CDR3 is TGTGCCAGTTCCGAGGACATCTACGAGCAGTACTTC.

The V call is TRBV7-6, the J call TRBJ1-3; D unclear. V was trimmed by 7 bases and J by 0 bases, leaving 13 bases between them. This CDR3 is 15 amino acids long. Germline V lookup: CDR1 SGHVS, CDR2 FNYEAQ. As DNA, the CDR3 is TGTGCCAGCACCCTTAGCTTCAGCTCTGGAAACACCATATATTTT. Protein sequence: CASTLSFSSGNTIYF.

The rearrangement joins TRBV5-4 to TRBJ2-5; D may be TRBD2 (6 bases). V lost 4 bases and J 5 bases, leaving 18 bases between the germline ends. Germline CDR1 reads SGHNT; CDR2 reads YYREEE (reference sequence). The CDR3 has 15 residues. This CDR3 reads CASSLKRADTETQYF. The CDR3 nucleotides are TGTGCCAGCAGCCTGAAGCGGGCGGATACGGAGACCCAGTACTTC.

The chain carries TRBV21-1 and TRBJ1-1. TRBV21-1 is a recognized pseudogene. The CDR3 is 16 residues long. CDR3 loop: CASSNEGDLLGPEAFF. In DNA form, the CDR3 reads TGTGCCAGCAGCAATGAAGGAGATTTATTAGGCCCTGAAGCTTTCTTT.

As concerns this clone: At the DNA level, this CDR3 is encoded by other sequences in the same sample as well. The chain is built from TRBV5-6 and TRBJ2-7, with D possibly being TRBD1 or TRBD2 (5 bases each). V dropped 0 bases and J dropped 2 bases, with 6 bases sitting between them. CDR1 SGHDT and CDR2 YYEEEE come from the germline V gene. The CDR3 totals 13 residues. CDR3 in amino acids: CASSLGGTYEQYF. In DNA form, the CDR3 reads TGTGCCAGCAGCTTGGGGGGGACCTACGAGCAGTACTTC.

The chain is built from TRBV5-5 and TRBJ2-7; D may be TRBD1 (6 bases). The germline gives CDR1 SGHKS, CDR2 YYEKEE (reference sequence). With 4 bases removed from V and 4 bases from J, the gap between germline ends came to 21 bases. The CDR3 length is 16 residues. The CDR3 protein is CASSPGAGVQQYEQYF. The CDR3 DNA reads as TGTGCCAGCAGCCCTGGGGCAGGGGTACAACAGTACGAGCAGTACTTC.

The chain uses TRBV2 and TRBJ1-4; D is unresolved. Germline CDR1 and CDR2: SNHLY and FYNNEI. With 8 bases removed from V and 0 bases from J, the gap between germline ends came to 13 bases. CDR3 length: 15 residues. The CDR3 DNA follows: TGTGCCAGCCAAAGCCCCGGGGCAACTAATGAAAAACTGTTTTTT. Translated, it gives CASQSPGATNEKLFF.

This CDR3 is CASTGLGLAGERGELFF. The CDR3 DNA reads TGTGCCAGCACCGGATTAGGACTAGCGGGAGAGAGGGGGGAGCTGTTTTTT. The chain has TRBV11-2 and TRBJ2-2; TRBD2 agrees at 13 bases. Germline assignment: CDR1 SGHAT and CDR2 FQNNGV. CDR3 length: 17 amino acids. The junction had 13 bases not matched to a gene; V was cut back by 7 bases and J by 8 bases.

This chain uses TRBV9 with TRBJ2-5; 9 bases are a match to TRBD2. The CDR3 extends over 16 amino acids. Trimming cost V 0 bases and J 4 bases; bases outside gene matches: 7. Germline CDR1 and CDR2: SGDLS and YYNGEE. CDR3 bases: TGTGCCAGCAGCGTAGGGGCTAGCGGGATAAGAGAGACCCAGTACTTC. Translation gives CASSVGASGIRETQYF.

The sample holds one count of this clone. The CDR3, as DNA: TGCGCCAGCAGCCCGCGGACTTCTAGCTCCTACGAGCAGTACTTC. This sequence encodes CASSPRTSSSYEQYF. This rearrangement joins TRBV5-1 to TRBJ2-7; TRBD2 is a possible D gene (5 bases). This CDR3 has 15 amino acids. Per the germline V gene, CDR1 is SGHRS and CDR2 is YFSETQ. The germline V and J ends were trimmed by 4 bases and 0 bases, with 14 bases remaining between them.